This T cell receptor (beta chain) comes out of a study of breast tumors, draining lymph nodes, adjacent tissues. This CDR3 comprises 15 residues. Germline V gene sequence: CDR1 MNHNS, CDR2 SASEGT. The lymph nodes were axillary draining lymph nodes from breast cancer patients. TCRdb independently ran MiXCR on the multiplex PCR reads; one entry per CDR3 protein. The table includes approximately 210,000 distinct CDR3 sequences, less than 40% detected once. Findings and caveats of the study: Most tumor T cells seemingly derive from lymph node, then expand in tumor. Tumor T cell lymph node origin was a supported hypothesis, not proven. Tumor repertoires ranked between lymph nodes and nontumor tissue in diversity, with V and J gene preferences.

This clonotype was detected ten times or more. Its target is not known. Mismatch with germline at one junction end may stem from a read error. This receptor was obtained from a female donor with breast cancer. Some clones in this sample may be carry-over from other donors' samples. The sequenced sample was axillary lymph node tissue. The V and J genes are TRBV6-1 and TRBJ1-6, with TRBD1 matching 7 bases. In nucleotides, the CDR3 is TGTGCCAGCAGTCAAGCACAGGGGAGGGGGTCACCCCTCCACTTT. It is translated as CASSQAQGRGSPLHF.